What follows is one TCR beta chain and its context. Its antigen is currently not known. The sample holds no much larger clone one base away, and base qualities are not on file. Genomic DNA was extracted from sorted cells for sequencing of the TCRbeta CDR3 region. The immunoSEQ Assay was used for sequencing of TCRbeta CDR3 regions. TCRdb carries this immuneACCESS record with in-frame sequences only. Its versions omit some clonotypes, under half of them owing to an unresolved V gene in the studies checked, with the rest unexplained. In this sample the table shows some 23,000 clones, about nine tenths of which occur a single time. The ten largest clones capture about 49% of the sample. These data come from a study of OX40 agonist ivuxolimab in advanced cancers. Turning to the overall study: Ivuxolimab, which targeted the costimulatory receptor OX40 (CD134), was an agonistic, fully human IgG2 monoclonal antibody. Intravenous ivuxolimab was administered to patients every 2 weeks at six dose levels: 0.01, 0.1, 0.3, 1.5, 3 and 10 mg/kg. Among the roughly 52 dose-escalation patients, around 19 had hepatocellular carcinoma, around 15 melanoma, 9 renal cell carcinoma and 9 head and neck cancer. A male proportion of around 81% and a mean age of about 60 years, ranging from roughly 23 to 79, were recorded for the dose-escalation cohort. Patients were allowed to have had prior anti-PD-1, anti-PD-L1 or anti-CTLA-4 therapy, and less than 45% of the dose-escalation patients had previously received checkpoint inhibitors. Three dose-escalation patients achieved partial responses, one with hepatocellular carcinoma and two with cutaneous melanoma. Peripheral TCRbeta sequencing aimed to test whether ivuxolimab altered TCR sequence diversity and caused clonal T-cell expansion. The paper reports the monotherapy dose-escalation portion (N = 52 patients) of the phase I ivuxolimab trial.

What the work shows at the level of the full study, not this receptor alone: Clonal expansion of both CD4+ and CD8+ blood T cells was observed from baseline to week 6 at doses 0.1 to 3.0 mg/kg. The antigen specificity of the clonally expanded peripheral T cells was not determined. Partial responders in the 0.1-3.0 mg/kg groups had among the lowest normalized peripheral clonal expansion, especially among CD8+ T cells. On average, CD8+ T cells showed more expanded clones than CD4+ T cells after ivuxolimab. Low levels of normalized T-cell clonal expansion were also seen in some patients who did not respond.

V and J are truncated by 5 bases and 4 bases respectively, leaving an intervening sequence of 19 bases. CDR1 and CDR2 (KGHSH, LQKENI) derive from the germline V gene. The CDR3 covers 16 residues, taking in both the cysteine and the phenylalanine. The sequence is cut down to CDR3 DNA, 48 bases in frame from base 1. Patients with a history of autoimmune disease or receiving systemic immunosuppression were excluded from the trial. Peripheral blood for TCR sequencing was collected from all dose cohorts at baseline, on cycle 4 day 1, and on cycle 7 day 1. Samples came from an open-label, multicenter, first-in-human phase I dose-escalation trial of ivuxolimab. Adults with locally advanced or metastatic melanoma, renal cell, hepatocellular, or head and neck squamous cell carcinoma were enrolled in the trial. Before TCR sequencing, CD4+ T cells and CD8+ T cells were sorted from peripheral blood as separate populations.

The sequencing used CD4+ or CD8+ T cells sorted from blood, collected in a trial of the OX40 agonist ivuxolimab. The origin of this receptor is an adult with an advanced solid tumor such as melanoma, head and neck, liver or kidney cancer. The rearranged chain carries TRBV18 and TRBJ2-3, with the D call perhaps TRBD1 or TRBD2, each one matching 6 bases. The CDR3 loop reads CASSSPVGGRADTQYF. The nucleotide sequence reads TGTGCCAGCTCATCTCCTGTGGGGGGCCGAGCAGATACGCAGTATTTT.